The entry below describes one T cell receptor beta chain. The method was immunoSEQ multiplex PCR; TCRdb's version includes in-frame clones alone and lacks a portion of them. Of under 45,000 clones in the sample, about 92% were seen once. These data originate in a study of T cell changes during pregnancy in multiple sclerosis. The CDR3 has 12 residues. Germline CDR1 and CDR2: MNHEY and SVGAGI. V was trimmed by 9 bases and J by 2 bases, leaving 10 bases between them. The receptor was derived from a female donor in good health, enrolled as a control in a pregnancy study. The sample was CD4+ T cells from peripheral blood mononuclear cells, taken in the third trimester of pregnancy. The J gene is TRBJ1-2, the V gene TRBV6-5; D is uncertain. The CDR3 nucleotides read TGTGCCAGTTTGGGCACCAACTATGGCTACACCTTC. Translation gives CASLGTNYGYTF.